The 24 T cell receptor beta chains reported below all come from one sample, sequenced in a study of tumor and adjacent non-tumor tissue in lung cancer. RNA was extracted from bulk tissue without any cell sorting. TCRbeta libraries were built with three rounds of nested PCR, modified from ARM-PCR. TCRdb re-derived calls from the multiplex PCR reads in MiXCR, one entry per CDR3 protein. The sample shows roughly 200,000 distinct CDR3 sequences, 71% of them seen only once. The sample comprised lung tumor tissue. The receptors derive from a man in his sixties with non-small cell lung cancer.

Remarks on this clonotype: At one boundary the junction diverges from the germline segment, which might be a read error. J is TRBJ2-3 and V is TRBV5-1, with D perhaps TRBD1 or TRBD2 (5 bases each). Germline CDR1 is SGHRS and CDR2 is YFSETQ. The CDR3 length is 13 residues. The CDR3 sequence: CASSWGSSDTLYF. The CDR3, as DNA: TGCGCCAGCAGCTGGGGGAGCTCAGATACGCTGTATTTT.

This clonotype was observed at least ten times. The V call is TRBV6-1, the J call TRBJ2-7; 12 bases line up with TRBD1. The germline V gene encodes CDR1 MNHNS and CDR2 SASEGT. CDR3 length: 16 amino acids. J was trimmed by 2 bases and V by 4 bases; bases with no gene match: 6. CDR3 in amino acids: CASSAHGTGGPYEQYF. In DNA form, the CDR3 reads TGTGCCAGCAGTGCACACGGGACAGGGGGCCCCTACGAGCAGTACTTC.

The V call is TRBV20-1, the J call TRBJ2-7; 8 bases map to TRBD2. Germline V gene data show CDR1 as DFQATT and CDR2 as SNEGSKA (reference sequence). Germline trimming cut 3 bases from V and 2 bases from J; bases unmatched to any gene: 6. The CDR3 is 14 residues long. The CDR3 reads CSASHGGRTYEQYF. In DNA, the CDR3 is TGCAGTGCTAGCCACGGCGGGAGGACCTACGAGCAGTACTTC.

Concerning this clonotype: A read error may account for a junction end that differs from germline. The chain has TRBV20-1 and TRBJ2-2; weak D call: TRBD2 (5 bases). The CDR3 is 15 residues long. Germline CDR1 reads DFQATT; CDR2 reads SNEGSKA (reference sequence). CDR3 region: CRVRVGGANTGKLFF. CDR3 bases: TGCCGTGTTAGAGTTGGAGGCGCAAACACCGGGAAGCTGTTTTTT.

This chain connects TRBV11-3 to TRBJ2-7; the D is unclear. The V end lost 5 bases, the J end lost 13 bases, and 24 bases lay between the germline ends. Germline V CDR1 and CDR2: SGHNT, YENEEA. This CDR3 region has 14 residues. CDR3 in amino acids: CASSPRRNSYDHYF. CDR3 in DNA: TGTGCCAGCAGCCCGAGACGGAACTCCTACGATCACTACTTC.

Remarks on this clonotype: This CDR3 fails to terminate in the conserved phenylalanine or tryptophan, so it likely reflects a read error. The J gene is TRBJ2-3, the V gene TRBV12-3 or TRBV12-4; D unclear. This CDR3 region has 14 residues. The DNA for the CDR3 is TGTGCCAGCGTCCTTAGCCTATCCACAGATACACAGTATTTA. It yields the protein CASVLSLSTDTQYL.

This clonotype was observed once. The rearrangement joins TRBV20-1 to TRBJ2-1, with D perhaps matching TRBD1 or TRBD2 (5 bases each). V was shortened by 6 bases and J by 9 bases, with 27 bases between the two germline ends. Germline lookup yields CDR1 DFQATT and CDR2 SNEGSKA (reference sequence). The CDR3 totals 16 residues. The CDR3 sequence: CSAPKLTGKGDGEQFF. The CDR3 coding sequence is TGCAGTGCCCCTAAACTAACGGGAAAAGGGGATGGTGAGCAGTTCTTC.

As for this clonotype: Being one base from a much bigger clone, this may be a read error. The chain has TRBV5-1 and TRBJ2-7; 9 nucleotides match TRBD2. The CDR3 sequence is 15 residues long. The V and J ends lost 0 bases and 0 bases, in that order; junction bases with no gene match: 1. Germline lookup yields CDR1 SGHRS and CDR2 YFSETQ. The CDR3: CASSLGTSVSYEQYF. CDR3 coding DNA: TGCGCCAGCAGCTTGGGGACTAGCGTCTCCTACGAGCAGTACTTC.

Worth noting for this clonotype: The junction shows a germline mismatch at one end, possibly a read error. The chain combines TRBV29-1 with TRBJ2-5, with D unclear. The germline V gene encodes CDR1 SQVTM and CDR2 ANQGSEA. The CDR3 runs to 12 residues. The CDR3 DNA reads TGCAGCGTTGGATTGGAGCAAGCGACCCAGTACTTC. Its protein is CSVGLEQATQYF.

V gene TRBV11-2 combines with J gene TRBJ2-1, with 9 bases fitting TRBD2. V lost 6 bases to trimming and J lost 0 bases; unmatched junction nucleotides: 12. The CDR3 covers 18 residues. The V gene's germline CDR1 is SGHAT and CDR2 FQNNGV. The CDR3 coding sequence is TGTGCCAGCAGTTCCGCCATAGCGGGGGAATCCTCCTACAATGAGCAGTTCTTC. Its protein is CASSSAIAGESSYNEQFF.

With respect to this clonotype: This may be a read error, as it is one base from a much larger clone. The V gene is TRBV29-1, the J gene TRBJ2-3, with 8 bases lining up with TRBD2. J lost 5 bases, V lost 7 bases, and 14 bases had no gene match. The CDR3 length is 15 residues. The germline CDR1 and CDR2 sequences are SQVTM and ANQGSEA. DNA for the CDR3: TGCAGCGGCCAGACTATCGGGGGGGAAGGAGATACGCAGTATTTT. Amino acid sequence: CSGQTIGGEGDTQYF.

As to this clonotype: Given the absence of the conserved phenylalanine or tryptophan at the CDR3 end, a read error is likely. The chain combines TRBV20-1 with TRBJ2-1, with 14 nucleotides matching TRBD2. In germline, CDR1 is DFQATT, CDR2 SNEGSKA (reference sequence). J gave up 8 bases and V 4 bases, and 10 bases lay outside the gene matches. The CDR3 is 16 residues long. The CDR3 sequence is CSATQTSGRARDEQFL. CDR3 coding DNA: TGCAGTGCTACCCAGACTAGCGGGAGGGCCAGAGATGAGCAGTTCTTA.

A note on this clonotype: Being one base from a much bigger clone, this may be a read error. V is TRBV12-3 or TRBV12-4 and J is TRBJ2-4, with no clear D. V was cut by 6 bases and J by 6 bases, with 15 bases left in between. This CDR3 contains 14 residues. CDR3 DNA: TGTGCCAGCAGCCTCTGGGTACAGTCAAACATTCAGTACTTC. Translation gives CASSLWVQSNIQYF.

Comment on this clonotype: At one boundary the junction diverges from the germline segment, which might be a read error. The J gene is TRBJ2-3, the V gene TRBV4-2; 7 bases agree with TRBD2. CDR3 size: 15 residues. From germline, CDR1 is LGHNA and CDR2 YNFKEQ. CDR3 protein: CVSSQASGEADTQYF. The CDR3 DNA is TGTGTCAGCAGCCAAGCAAGCGGGGAGGCTGATACGCAGTATTTT.

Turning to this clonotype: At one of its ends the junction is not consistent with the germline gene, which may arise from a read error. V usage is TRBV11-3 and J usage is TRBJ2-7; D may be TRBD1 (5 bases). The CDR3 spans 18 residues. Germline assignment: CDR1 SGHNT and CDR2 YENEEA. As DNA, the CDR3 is TGTGCCGGCAGCTTAGGCATCACATGGCAGGACACGACCTACGAGCAGTACTTC. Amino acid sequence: CAGSLGITWQDTTYEQYF.

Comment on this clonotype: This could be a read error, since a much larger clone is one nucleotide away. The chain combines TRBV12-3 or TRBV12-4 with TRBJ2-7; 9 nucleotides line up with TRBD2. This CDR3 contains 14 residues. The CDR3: CTSSLAGGPYEQYF. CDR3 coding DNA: TGTACCAGCAGTTTGGCGGGGGGGCCTTACGAGCAGTACTTC.

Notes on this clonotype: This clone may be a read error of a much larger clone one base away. For the CDR3, the DNA is TGTGCCAGCAGTGATAGGGGGACAGTAAATTCACTCCTCCACTTT. Amino acid sequence: CASSDRGTVNSLLHF. This chain uses TRBV6-1 with TRBJ1-6; 7 bases match TRBD1. Germline CDR1 reads MNHNS; CDR2 reads SASEGT. There are 15 residues in the CDR3.

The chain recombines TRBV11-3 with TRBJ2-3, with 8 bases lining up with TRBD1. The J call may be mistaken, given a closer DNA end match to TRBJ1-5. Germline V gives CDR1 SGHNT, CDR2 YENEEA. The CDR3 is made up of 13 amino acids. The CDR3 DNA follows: TGTGCCAGCAGCTTTCAGGGGGCAGATGCGCAGCATTTT. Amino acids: CASSFQGADAQHF.

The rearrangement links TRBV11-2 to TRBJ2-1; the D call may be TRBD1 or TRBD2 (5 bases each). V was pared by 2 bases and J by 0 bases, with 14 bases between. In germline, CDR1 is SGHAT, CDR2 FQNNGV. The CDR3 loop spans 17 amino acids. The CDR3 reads CASSLIFAGSSYNEQFF. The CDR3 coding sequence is TGTGCCAGCAGCTTAATCTTCGCAGGGAGCTCCTACAATGAGCAGTTCTTC.

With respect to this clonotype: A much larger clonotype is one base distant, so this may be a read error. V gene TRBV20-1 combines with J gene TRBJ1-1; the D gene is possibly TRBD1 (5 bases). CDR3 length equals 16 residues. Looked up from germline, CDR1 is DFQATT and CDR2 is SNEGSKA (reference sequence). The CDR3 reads CNARDGRGGGNTEAFF. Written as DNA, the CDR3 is TGCAATGCTAGAGATGGCCGGGGCGGCGGAAACACTGAAGCTTTCTTT.

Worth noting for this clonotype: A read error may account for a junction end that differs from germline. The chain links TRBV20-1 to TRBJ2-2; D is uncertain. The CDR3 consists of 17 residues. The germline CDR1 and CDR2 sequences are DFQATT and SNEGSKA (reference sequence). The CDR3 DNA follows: TGCAGTGCTAGAGTTTCGGGTGGGGTGAGCAACATCGGGGAGCTGTTTTTT. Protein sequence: CSARVSGGVSNIGELFF.

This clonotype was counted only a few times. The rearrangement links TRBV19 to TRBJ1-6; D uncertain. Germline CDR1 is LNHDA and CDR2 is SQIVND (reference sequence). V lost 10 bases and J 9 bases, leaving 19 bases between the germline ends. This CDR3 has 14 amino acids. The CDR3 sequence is CATQAVTSSSPLHF. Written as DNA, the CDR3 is TGTGCCACCCAGGCTGTTACTTCATCTTCACCCCTCCACTTT.

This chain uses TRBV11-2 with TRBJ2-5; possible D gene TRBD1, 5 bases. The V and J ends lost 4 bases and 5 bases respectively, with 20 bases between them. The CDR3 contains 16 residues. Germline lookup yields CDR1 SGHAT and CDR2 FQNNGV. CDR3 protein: CASSSSMVGPKETQYF. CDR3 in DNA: TGTGCCAGCAGCTCCTCAATGGTGGGGCCGAAGGAGACCCAGTACTTC.

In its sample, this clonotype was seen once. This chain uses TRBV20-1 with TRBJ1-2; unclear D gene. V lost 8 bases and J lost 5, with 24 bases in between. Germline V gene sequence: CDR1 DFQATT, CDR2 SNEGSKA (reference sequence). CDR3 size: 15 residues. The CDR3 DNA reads TGCAGTTCCCCAAGGGTGAGGGAGGGCGATTATGGCTACACCTTC. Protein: CSSPRVREGDYGYTF.